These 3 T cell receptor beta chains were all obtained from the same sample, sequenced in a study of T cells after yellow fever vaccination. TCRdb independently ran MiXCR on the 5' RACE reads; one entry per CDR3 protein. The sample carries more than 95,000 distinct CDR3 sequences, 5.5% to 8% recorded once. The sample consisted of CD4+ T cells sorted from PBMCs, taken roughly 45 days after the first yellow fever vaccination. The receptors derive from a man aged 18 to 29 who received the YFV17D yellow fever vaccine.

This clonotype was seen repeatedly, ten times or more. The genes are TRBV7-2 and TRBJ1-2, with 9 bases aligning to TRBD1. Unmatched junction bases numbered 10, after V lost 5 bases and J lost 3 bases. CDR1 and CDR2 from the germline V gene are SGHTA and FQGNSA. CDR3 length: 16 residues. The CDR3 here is CASSRMGTGSYYGYTF. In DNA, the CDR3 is TGTGCCAGCAGCCGAATGGGGACAGGGTCTTACTATGGCTACACCTTC. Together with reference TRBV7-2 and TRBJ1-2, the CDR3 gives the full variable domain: GAGVSQSPSNKVTEKGKDVELRCDPISGHTALYWYRQSLGQGLEFLIYFQGNSAPDKSGLPSDRFSAERTGGSVSTLTIQRTQQEDSAVYLCASSRMGTGSYYGYTFGSGTRLTVV.

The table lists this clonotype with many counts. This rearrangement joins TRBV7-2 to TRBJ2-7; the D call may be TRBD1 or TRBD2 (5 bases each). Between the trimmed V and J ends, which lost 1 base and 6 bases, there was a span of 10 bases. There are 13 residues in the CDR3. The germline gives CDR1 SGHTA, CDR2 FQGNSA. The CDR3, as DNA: TGTGCCAGCAGCTTAGTTACAGGACTCGAGCAGTACTTC. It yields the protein CASSLVTGLEQYF.

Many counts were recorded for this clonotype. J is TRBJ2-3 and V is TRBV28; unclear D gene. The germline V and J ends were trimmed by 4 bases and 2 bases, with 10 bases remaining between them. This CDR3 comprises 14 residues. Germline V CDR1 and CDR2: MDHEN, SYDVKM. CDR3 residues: CASSYPPLTDTQYF. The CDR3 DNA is TGTGCCAGCAGTTACCCTCCCCTCACAGATACGCAGTATTTT.